This is a list of T cell receptor beta chains from one sample in a study of blood T cell repertoires in COVID-19. Profiling relied on immunoSEQ multiplex PCR, and the TCRdb table lists in-frame clones only, not all of them. The table includes under 150,000 clones, 79% detected once. The specimen was peripheral blood. The source of these receptors is a man aged 55-75 years with acute or convalescent COVID-19. CDR3s include the opening cysteine and the closing phenylalanine or tryptophan. Fields, in order: V gene, J gene, D gene, clone size, CDR3 DNA, CDR3 protein. D genes are given only for firm matches. Size tells how often a clone was seen (once, few, many) or the class of an expanded clone, and some rows leave it out.

>TRBV4-2|TRBJ2-1|TRBD2|NA
TGTGCCAGCAGCCAAGCCACCTCCGGGACTAGGTTGAGCAATGAGCAGTTCTTC
CASSQATSGTRLSNEQFF
>TRBV4-1|TRBJ2-1|TRBD2|NA
TGCGCCAGCAGCCAAGATGGGCCTAGCGGGAGTCGGAATGAGCAGTTCTTC
CASSQDGPSGSRNEQFF
>TRBV29-1|TRBJ2-5|NA|NA
TGCAGCCGCGCCAGGGGCGATTTTCCCCTTAGTCCCGAGACCCAGTACTTC
CSRARGDFPLSPETQYF
>TRBV10-3|TRBJ1-1|NA|NA
TGTGCCATCAGTAGAGAACTGAACACTGAAGCTTTCTTT
CAISRELNTEAFF
>TRBV4-1|TRBJ1-1|TRBD1|once
TGCGCCAGCAGCCAGCGGACAGGGAACACTGAAGCTTTCTTT
CASSQRTGNTEAFF
>TRBV7-3|TRBJ2-1|TRBD1|NA
TGTGCCAGCAGCCCCGGGACAGGGAGTAATGAGCAGTTCTTC
CASSPGTGSNEQFF
>TRBV7-9|TRBJ1-1|NA|NA
TGTGCCAGCAGCCCCCGTGGGGGACTAACACCTAAGAACACTGAAGCTTTCTTT
CASSPRGGLTPKNTEAFF
>TRBV6-5|TRBJ1-2|TRBD1|NA
TGTGCCAGCTCTCCGGCAGGGGGCTTTGGCTACACCTTC
CASSPAGGFGYTF
>TRBV5-6|TRBJ1-2|NA|NA
TGTGCCAGCAGCTTGGCCGGGGAGAACTATGGCTACACCTTC
CASSLAGENYGYTF
>TRBV18|TRBJ1-1|NA|NA
TGTGCCAGCTCCCCCGGGGGGCCGGCCACTGAAGCTTTCTTT
CASSPGGPATEAFF
>TRBV5-8|TRBJ1-5|TRBD1|once
TGTGCCAGCAGTTACGACCGGGACAGCCGCAATCAGCCCCAGCATTTT
CASSYDRDSRNQPQHF
>TRBV5-6|TRBJ2-7|TRBD1|many
TGTGCCAGCAGCCTATGGACAGGGGGCTACGAGCAGTACTTC
CASSLWTGGYEQYF
>TRBV5-6|TRBJ1-2|NA|NA
TGTGCCAGCAGCCGCGGGGGGAATGGCTACACCTTC
CASSRGGNGYTF
>TRBV28|TRBJ1-5|TRBD1|NA
TGTGCCAGCAGTATATCCGGGACAGGGGGAAGCAATCAGCCCCAGCATTTT
CASSISGTGGSNQPQHF
>TRBV28|TRBJ2-4|NA|few
TGTGCCAGCAGCCACCAGGGTGGTGTGGAAAACATTCAGTACTTC
CASSHQGGVENIQYF
>TRBV27|TRBJ1-5|TRBD1|many
TGTGCCAGCAGTGGGGGGACAGGGGGTAATCAGCCCCAGCATTTT
CASSGGTGGNQPQHF
>TRBV4-3|TRBJ2-5|NA|NA
TGCGCCAGCAGCCAAGGGTCGACAACAGGAGAGACCCAGTACTTC
CASSQGSTTGETQYF
>TRBV6-2/TRBV6-3|TRBJ2-7|NA|NA
TGTGCCAGCAGTTCCTCCAGGGGATACGAGCAGTACTTC
CASSSSRGYEQYF
>TRBV19|TRBJ2-7|NA|few
TGTGCCAGTAGTAGGAGCGGACCTTACGAGCAGTACTTC
CASSRSGPYEQYF
>TRBV3-1/TRBV3-2|TRBJ2-7|NA|NA
TGTGCCAGCAGCCAAGTTATGTGGAGCGAGCAGTACTTC
CASSQVMWSEQYF
>TRBV11-2|TRBJ2-5|NA|NA
TGTGCCAGCTCTCGGGGGGCGGGCGAGACCCAGTACTTC
CASSRGAGETQYF
>TRBV5-4|TRBJ1-1|NA|NA
TGTGCCAGCAGCTCAGGGGCCATGAACACTGAAGCTTTCTTT
CASSSGAMNTEAFF
>TRBV5-1|TRBJ2-3|TRBD2|few
TGCGCCAGCAGCTCTGGTTTCAGGCGGGGGATCACAGATACGCAGTATTTT
CASSSGFRRGITDTQYF
>TRBV7-9|TRBJ1-4|NA|NA
TGTGCCAGCAGCCACTTAACCAGGCATGAAAAACTGTTTTTT
CASSHLTRHEKLFF
>TRBV30|TRBJ2-1|NA|few
TGTGCCTGGAGTGGGGATAGGGGGACCTCTGACCGGTTTCCCTACAATGAGCAGTTCTTC
CAWSGDRGTSDRFPYNEQFF
>TRBV7-2|TRBJ1-2|TRBD1|few
TGTGCCAGCAGCCGGGACAGGGAAAATGGCTACACCTTC
CASSRDRENGYTF